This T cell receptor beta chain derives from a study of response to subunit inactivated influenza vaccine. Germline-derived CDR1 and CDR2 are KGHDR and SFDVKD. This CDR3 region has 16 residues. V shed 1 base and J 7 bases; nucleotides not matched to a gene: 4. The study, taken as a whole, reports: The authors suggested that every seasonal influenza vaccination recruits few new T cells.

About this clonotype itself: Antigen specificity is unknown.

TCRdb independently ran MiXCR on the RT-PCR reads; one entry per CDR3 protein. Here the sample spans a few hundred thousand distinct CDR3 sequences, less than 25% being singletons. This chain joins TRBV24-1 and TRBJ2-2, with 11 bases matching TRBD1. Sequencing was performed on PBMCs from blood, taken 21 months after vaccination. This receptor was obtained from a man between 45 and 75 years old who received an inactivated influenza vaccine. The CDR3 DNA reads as TGTGCCACCAGTGATTTTCGGGACAGGGGGGACGGGGAGCTGTTTTTT. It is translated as CATSDFRDRGDGELFF.